The next 16 T cell receptor beta chains were all read from a single sample in a study of T cell changes during pregnancy in multiple sclerosis. Assay: immunoSEQ multiplex PCR; the TCRdb copy retains only in-frame clones and omits some. The sample holds more than 25,000 clones, about 90% seen once. The source material was peripheral blood, sampled in the first trimester of pregnancy. These receptor sequences come from a female donor in good health, enrolled as a control in a pregnancy study.

The J gene is TRBJ1-6, the V gene TRBV19, with D possibly being TRBD1 (6 bases). Looked up from germline, CDR1 is LNHDA and CDR2 is SQIVND (reference sequence). Trimming took off 6 bases at V and 7 bases at J, with 19 bases between the two ends. This CDR3 is 16 amino acids long. CDR3 in DNA: TGTGCCAGTAGCACCGCCTTCCCAGGGGCGAATTCACCCCTCCACTTT. Translating it yields CASSTAFPGANSPLHF.

The V call is TRBV15, the J call TRBJ1-2; the match to TRBD1 covers 9 bases. With V trimmed by 6 bases and J by 6 bases, 5 bases remained unmatched. The CDR3 consists of 13 residues. Germline V gives CDR1 LNHNV, CDR2 YYDKDF (reference sequence). The CDR3 DNA follows: TGTGCCACCAGAGTAAGGACAGGGGATGGCTACACCTTC. This sequence encodes CATRVRTGDGYTF.

The chain couples TRBV9 to TRBJ2-3, with a possible D match to TRBD2 (5 bases). The CDR3 sequence is 13 residues long. V lost 2 bases to trimming and J lost 6 bases, with 10 bases between them. Germline CDR1 and CDR2: SGDLS and YYNGEE. The CDR3 sequence: CASSVGGADTQYF. CDR3 DNA: TGTGCCAGCAGCGTCGGAGGAGCGGATACGCAGTATTTT.

V usage is TRBV30 and J usage is TRBJ1-5; D perhaps matches TRBD1 (5 bases). In germline, CDR1 is GTSNPN, CDR2 SVGIG (reference sequence). The V end lost 1 base, the J end lost 2 bases, and 9 bases lay between the germline ends. The CDR3 consists of 14 residues. CDR3 sequence (DNA): TGTGCCTGGAGTGGGGGCCCGGGCAATCAGCCCCAGCATTTT. This encodes CAWSGGPGNQPQHF.

The sample holds one count of this clone. The V and J genes are TRBV25-1 and TRBJ1-2; D is unclear. There are 13 residues in the CDR3. Trimming pared 1 base from V and 3 bases from J, leaving 6 bases between. Germline V gene sequence: CDR1 MGHDK, CDR2 SYGVNS. The CDR3: CASSESLDYGYTF. DNA for the CDR3: TGTGCCAGCAGTGAATCACTTGACTATGGCTACACCTTC.

This rearrangement joins TRBV30 to TRBJ1-3; 8 bases fit TRBD1. Trimming at V came to 3 bases and at J to 2 bases, leaving 3 bases not matched to a gene. The CDR3 has 14 residues. Germline V gene lookup returns CDR1 GTSNPN and CDR2 SVGIG (reference sequence). CDR3 nucleotide sequence: TGTGCCTGGAGGAAGACAGGGGCTGGAAACACCATATATTTT. The encoded protein is CAWRKTGAGNTIYF.

The CDR3 here is CASSDQGRVTEAFF. The CDR3 DNA reads as TGTGCCAGTAGTGACCAGGGGCGGGTCACTGAAGCTTTCTTT. The genes are TRBV19 and TRBJ1-1; maybe TRBD1 (6 bases). The V end was cut by 5 bases, the J end by 4 bases, with 14 bases between. From germline, CDR1 is LNHDA and CDR2 SQIVND (reference sequence). The CDR3 runs to 14 residues.

The V gene is TRBV7-6, the J gene TRBJ2-7, with D perhaps TRBD2 (5 bases). Germline CDR1 reads SGHVS; CDR2 reads FNYEAQ. The CDR3 extends over 16 amino acids. The V end was cut by 6 bases, the J end by 0 bases, with 18 bases between. The CDR3 is CASSSIGGRSSYEQYF. The CDR3 coding sequence is TGTGCCAGCAGTTCAATCGGAGGCAGGAGCTCCTACGAGCAGTACTTC.

The chain has TRBV30 and TRBJ2-3; maybe TRBD2 (5 bases). This CDR3 has 12 amino acids. Per germline, CDR1 GTSNPN and CDR2 SVGIG (reference sequence). Trimming removed 0 bases at V and 5 bases at J, with 6 bases between. CDR3 amino acids: CAWSVRGDTQYF. In nucleotides, the CDR3 is TGTGCCTGGAGTGTACGGGGAGATACGCAGTATTTT.

The chain links TRBV6-6 to TRBJ1-1; D gene unclear. CDR3 size: 14 residues. CDR1 and CDR2 from the germline V gene are MNHNY and SVGAGI (reference sequence). Trimming cost V 0 bases and J 5 bases, with 10 bases left between them. The CDR3: CASSYSRAGTEAFF. DNA of the CDR3: TGTGCCAGCAGTTACTCGAGAGCAGGTACTGAAGCTTTCTTT.

This clone appeared once. The chain couples TRBV5-4 to TRBJ2-7, with 8 bases fitting TRBD1. The germline V gene has CDR1 SGHNT and CDR2 YYREEE (reference sequence). The CDR3 loop spans 13 amino acids. Written as DNA, the CDR3 is TGTGCCAGCAGCTTGGGCGGAGGGGGACAGGAACAAGTC. Its translation is CASSLGGGGQEQV.

J is TRBJ1-4 and V is TRBV9; TRBD1 aligns across 10 bases. V gave up 4 bases and J gave up 4 bases; unmatched junction bases: 4. The length of the CDR3 is 15 residues. Per the germline V gene, CDR1 is SGDLS and CDR2 is YYNGEE. The CDR3 here is CASSLWDRGNEKLFF. In nucleotides, the CDR3 is TGTGCCAGCAGCCTTTGGGACAGGGGTAATGAAAAACTGTTTTTT.

The chain links TRBV9 to TRBJ2-1, with 8 bases that match TRBD1. Germline CDR1 and CDR2: SGDLS and YYNGEE. V dropped 0 bases and J dropped 2; count of bases not matched to a gene: 10. This CDR3 has 18 amino acids. This CDR3 is CASSVGQGLIIPYNEQFF. CDR3 DNA sequence: TGTGCCAGCAGCGTAGGACAGGGGTTAATCATCCCCTACAATGAGCAGTTCTTC.

The V gene is TRBV27, the J gene TRBJ1-5, with a tentative D call TRBD1 (5 bases). V lost 3 bases and J lost 7, with 10 bases in between. In germline, CDR1 is MNHEY, CDR2 SMNVEV (reference sequence). The CDR3 has 13 residues. CDR3 coding DNA: TGTGCCAGCAGTTTGAGCAGGGCGCAGCCCCAGCATTTT. As protein: CASSLSRAQPQHF.

The chain is built from TRBV29-1 and TRBJ1-2; perhaps TRBD1 as D (6 bases). The CDR3 spans 11 residues. Germline loops: CDR1 SQVTM, CDR2 ANQGSEA. V gave up 6 bases and J gave up 6 bases, with 11 bases separating them. CDR3 bases: TGCAGCGTCAACGAGGGGGATGGCTACACCTTC. This codes for CSVNEGDGYTF.

The chain combines TRBV7-8 with TRBJ1-1; 11 nucleotides agree with TRBD1. With V trimmed by 5 bases and J by 0 bases, 8 bases remained unmatched. Germline lookup yields CDR1 SGHVS and CDR2 FQNEAQ. The CDR3 length is 17 residues. The chain's CDR3 is CASSPSGTGGMNTEAFF. The CDR3 bases are TGTGCCAGCAGCCCATCCGGGACAGGGGGGATGAACACTGAAGCTTTCTTT. Using reference TRBV7-8 and TRBJ1-1 for the parts outside the CDR3, the full variable domain is GAGVSQSPRYKVAKRGQDVALRCDPISGHVSLFWYQQALGQGPEFLTYFQNEAQLDKSGLPSDRFFAERPEGSVSTLKIQRTQQEDSAVYLCASSPSGTGGMNTEAFFGQGTRLTVV.